Detailed here is one T cell receptor (beta chain). The antigen remains unidentified. The data were taken from a study of neoadjuvant anti-PD-1 for oral cavity cancer. Indicated time point: after neoadjuvant nivolumab, at surgical resection. The assay was immunoSEQ multiplex PCR, and TCRdb's table has in-frame clones only and misses some. In the table there are approximately 8,200 clones, roughly 71% of which are singletons. The V gene's germline CDR1 is SQVTM and CDR2 ANQGSEA. The ends lost 6 bases at V and 3 bases at J; junction bases unmatched: 4. The CDR3 has 12 amino acids. Study-wide points: After neoadjuvant nivolumab, PBMC T cell clonality was significantly higher in non-responders than responders.

The rearrangement joins TRBV29-1 to TRBJ2-7, with 8 nucleotides matching TRBD1. Here the sequenced sample was PBMCs, taken after nivolumab (anti-PD-1) treatment. The TCR sequence derives from a person between 40 and 80 years old with oral cavity squamous cell carcinoma. Here the CDR3 DNA reads TGCAGCGTGGGACAGGAGTTCTACGAGCAGTACTTC. Amino acids: CSVGQEFYEQYF.